These 14 T cell receptor beta chains originate from one sample sequenced in a study of blood T cell repertoires in COVID-19. Data came from immunoSEQ multiplex PCR; TCRdb stores just in-frame clones and leaves some out. The table has 55,000 to 75,000 clones, about nine tenths seen once. The specimen sequenced was peripheral blood. The receptors come from a man between 45 and 60 years old with active COVID-19.

V usage is TRBV10-3 and J usage is TRBJ1-5; weak D call: TRBD1 (5 bases). The V end was cut by 2 bases, the J end by 9 bases, with 14 bases between. There are 14 residues in the CDR3. Germline CDR1 ENHRY, CDR2 SYGVKD. CDR3 in amino acids: CAISEDRSSRPQHF. The CDR3 DNA reads TGTGCCATCAGTGAGGACAGATCCTCCCGGCCCCAGCATTTT.

The chain uses TRBV7-8 and TRBJ2-1, with D hard to call. CDR1 and CDR2 from the germline V gene are SGHVS and FQNEAQ. V was trimmed by 0 bases and J by 0 bases, leaving 6 bases between them. The CDR3 runs 15 residues. The CDR3 nucleotides read TGTGCCAGCAGCTTAGCCGCGAGCTCCTACAATGAGCAGTTCTTC. Translating it yields CASSLAASSYNEQFF. Filled out from reference TRBV7-8 and TRBJ2-1, the complete variable domain reads GAGVSQSPRYKVAKRGQDVALRCDPISGHVSLFWYQQALGQGPEFLTYFQNEAQLDKSGLPSDRFFAERPEGSVSTLKIQRTQQEDSAVYLCASSLAASSYNEQFFGPGTRLTVL.

J is TRBJ2-2 and V is TRBV7-7; 11 bases match TRBD2. Germline V gives CDR1 SSHAT, CDR2 FNYEAQ (reference sequence). The J segment lost 2 bases and the V segment lost 7 bases, leaving 12 bases of the junction unmatched. The CDR3 covers 18 residues. CDR3 region: CASTPRLAGTSNTGELFF. CDR3 sequence (DNA): TGTGCCAGCACTCCCAGACTAGCGGGGACCTCCAACACCGGGGAGCTGTTTTTT.

The chain links TRBV10-3 to TRBJ2-7; 9 bases are shared with TRBD1. Germline-derived CDR1 and CDR2 are ENHRY and SYGVKD. The CDR3 consists of 12 residues. J lost 7 bases, V lost 6 bases, and 4 bases had no gene match. CDR3 bases: TGTGCCATCAGGGACAGGGGATGGGAGCAGTACTTC. Translation gives CAIRDRGWEQYF.

The chain couples TRBV7-3 to TRBJ2-2; unclear D gene. Germline V lookup: CDR1 SGHTA, CDR2 FQGTGA. The CDR3 has 13 residues. V shed 5 bases and J shed 8 bases, with 12 bases lying between them. The CDR3 nucleotides are TGTGCCAGCAGCCGCGACTCCTGGGGGGAGCTGTTTTTT. Translated: CASSRDSWGELFF.

This chain links TRBV4-3 with TRBJ2-7; 13 bases are shared with TRBD2. Germline V gene data show CDR1 as LGHNA and CDR2 as YSLEER. The trim removed 0 bases at V and 7 bases at J, leaving 9 bases unmatched. CDR3 size: 17 residues. CDR3 sequence (DNA): TGCGCCAGCAGCCAAGACGGACTAGCGGGAGACCCAGGGGAGCAGTACTTC. It encodes CASSQDGLAGDPGEQYF.

The count of this clone is one. This rearrangement joins TRBV18 to TRBJ1-3, with a possible D match to TRBD1 (5 bases). Trimming took 3 bases from V and 4 from J, leaving 7 bases between them. Germline V gene sequence: CDR1 KGHSH, CDR2 LQKENI. This CDR3 comprises 13 residues. CDR3 nucleotides: TGTGCCAGCTCACCGTCAGGGGGAAACACCATATATTTT. Protein product: CASSPSGGNTIYF.

The chain combines TRBV2 with TRBJ2-7; possible D gene TRBD1, 6 bases. This CDR3 region has 14 residues. Germline V lookup: CDR1 SNHLY, CDR2 FYNNEI. Trimming stripped 8 bases from V and 3 bases from J, with 17 bases between. Here the CDR3 DNA reads TGTGCCAGCGCAAGGACAGTTATTCTCTACGAGCAGTACTTC. As protein: CASARTVILYEQYF.

The DNA for the CDR3 is TGCGCCAGCAGCCTTAGGACAGGGCGGAATACGCAGTATTTT. Encoded protein: CASSLRTGRNTQYF. The chain has TRBV4-1 and TRBJ2-3; 8 nucleotides agree with TRBD1. Germline V lookup: CDR1 MGHRA, CDR2 YSYEKL. J lost 7 bases, V lost 4 bases, and 7 bases had no gene match. This CDR3 spans 14 amino acids.

In nucleotides, the CDR3 is TGTGCCAGCAGCTCAGACAGGCTTATCTCCTACGAGCAGTACTTC. As protein: CASSSDRLISYEQYF. The chain carries TRBV7-9 and TRBJ2-7; tentative D call: TRBD1 (6 bases). The CDR3 runs 15 residues. CDR1 and CDR2 from the germline V gene are SEHNR and FQNEAQ (reference sequence). V gave up 4 bases and J gave up 0 bases, with 13 bases separating them.

The chain employs TRBV2 and TRBJ2-2, with no clear D. Per the germline V gene, CDR1 is SNHLY and CDR2 is FYNNEI. With 6 bases removed from V and 0 bases from J, the gap between germline ends came to 8 bases. The CDR3 contains 14 residues. CDR3 amino acids: CASSRLTNTGELFF. For the CDR3, the DNA is TGTGCCAGCAGCAGACTCACGAACACCGGGGAGCTGTTTTTT.

This chain connects TRBV10-3 to TRBJ2-1, with 13 bases fitting TRBD2. The CDR3 totals 16 residues. The V gene end was trimmed by 6 bases and the J gene end by 9 bases; junction bases not matched to a gene: 11. Germline V gene sequence: CDR1 ENHRY, CDR2 SYGVKD. The CDR3 coding sequence is TGTGCCATCAGCAGGGTACTAGCGGGGGGGCCAAGTGAGCAGTTCTTC. It yields the protein CAISRVLAGGPSEQFF.

This clone was seen a single time. The rearrangement joins TRBV15 to TRBJ1-1; 8 positions agree with TRBD1. Germline CDR1 and CDR2: LNHNV and YYDKDF (reference sequence). J gave up 1 base and V 6 bases, and 7 bases lay outside the gene matches. This CDR3 region has 15 residues. The CDR3: CATRRTGTGNTEAFF. As DNA, the CDR3 is TGTGCCACCAGGAGGACCGGGACAGGGAACACTGAAGCTTTCTTT. Full variable domain (rest looked up from reference TRBV15 and TRBJ1-1): DAMVIQNPRYQVTQFGKPVTLSCSQTLNHNVMYWYQQKSSQAPKLLFHYYDKDFNNEADTPDNFQSRRPNTSFCFLDIRSPGLGDTAMYLCATRRTGTGNTEAFFGQGTRLTVV.

The chain couples TRBV28 to TRBJ1-6; D perhaps matches TRBD1 (5 bases). This CDR3 comprises 19 residues. Germline lookup yields CDR1 MDHEN and CDR2 SYDVKM. V lost 8 bases to trimming and J lost 0 bases, with 23 bases between them. The CDR3 nucleotides read TGTGCCAGCGTGGCGGGGGATAGTAAACGGAGCTCCTATAATTCACCCCTCCACTTT. Translation: CASVAGDSKRSSYNSPLHF. Filled out from reference TRBV28 and TRBJ1-6, the complete variable domain reads DVKVTQSSRYLVKRTGEKVFLECVQDMDHENMFWYRQDPGLGLRLIYFSYDVKMKEKGDIPEGYSVSREKKERFSLILESASTNQTSMYLCASVAGDSKRSSYNSPLHFGNGTRLTVT.